The entry that follows covers one TCR beta chain sequence. Its antigen remains unidentified. Assay: immunoSEQ multiplex PCR; the TCRdb copy retains only in-frame clones and omits some. Among some 180,000 clones listed, around nine tenths were seen once. The sample belongs to a study of cytomegalovirus exposure and HLA in healthy donors. The V gene lost 3 bases and the J gene lost 5 bases, with 11 bases spanning the gap. The CDR3 runs 14 residues. Germline assignment: CDR1 SNHLY and CDR2 FYNNEI. Separate from the roughly 700-subject first cohort was the roughly 120-subject validation cohort, to which the donors belonged. Study-level results: Reports credit the classifier with highly specific, highly sensitive diagnosis of cytomegalovirus status. Most TCR sequences were uncommon, yet certain public TCRs appeared in many donors. Researchers catalogued about 160 TCR beta chains as cytomegalovirus-associated.

Sequences were obtained from PBMCs. This chain links TRBV2 with TRBJ1-5, with a possible D match to TRBD1 (5 bases). This TCR derives from a man under 40 in good health and CMV-seropositive. This CDR3 is CASSEGQGYQPQHF. CDR3 DNA: TGTGCCAGCAGTGAGGGTCAGGGATATCAGCCCCAGCATTTT. The whole variable domain, filled in from reference TRBV2 and TRBJ1-5, reads EPEVTQTPSHQVTQMGQEVILRCVPISNHLYFYWYRQILGQKVEFLVSFYNNEISEKSEIFDDQFSVERPDGSNFTLKIRSTKLEDSAMYFCASSEGQGYQPQHFGDGTRLSIL.